This T cell receptor beta chain is drawn from a study of sequential checkpoint blockade in melanoma. For the study at large: Arm A got nivolumab then ipilimumab; arm B the reverse, 1:1. Both treatment sequences were followed by maintenance nivolumab.

Some clones are missing from TCRdb's copy, which holds only in-frame ones; the method was immunoSEQ multiplex PCR. The sample shows tens of thousands of clones, around two thirds of them seen only once. This sample's treatment: randomized to nivolumab then ipilimumab (arm A) or the reverse (arm B). Patients had received no earlier DNA-damaging chemotherapy. Live CD3+CD8+ CD19− CD56− cells were sorted from PBMCs. This clone was seen only once. V was pared by 3 bases and J by 4 bases, with 11 bases between. Germline V CDR1 and CDR2: SGDLS, YYNGEE. CDR3 length: 15 amino acids. The sequencing used CD8+ T cells sorted from blood (inferred from file names), collected from a patient given nivolumab and ipilimumab in sequence. The sequence was obtained from a human donor with melanoma. The chain recombines TRBV9 with TRBJ2-6; tentative D call: TRBD2 (5 bases). CDR3 residues: CASSGSVKGANVLTF. The CDR3, as DNA: TGTGCCAGCAGCGGTAGCGTGAAAGGGGCCAACGTCCTGACTTTC.